This T cell receptor (beta chain) was captured in a study of CD8 T cells in ankylosing spondylitis. The CDR3 length is 15 residues. The junction had 1 base not matched to a gene; V was cut back by 0 bases and J by 0 bases. The V gene's germline CDR1 is SGHRS and CDR2 YFSETQ. TCRdb reprocessed the 5' RACE reads via MiXCR and lists one record per CDR3 protein. The data contain about 280,000 distinct CDR3 sequences, around 18% of them singletons. Material for sequencing was blood, either unsorted or a sorted T cell fraction (not recorded which). V usage is TRBV5-1 and J usage is TRBJ2-3; TRBD1 agrees at 7 bases. The source is a male donor with ankylosing spondylitis or in good health (not recorded which). The CDR3 DNA reads as TGCGCCAGCAGCTTGGAACAGGGGAGCACAGATACGCAGTATTTT. Amino acids: CASSLEQGSTDTQYF.